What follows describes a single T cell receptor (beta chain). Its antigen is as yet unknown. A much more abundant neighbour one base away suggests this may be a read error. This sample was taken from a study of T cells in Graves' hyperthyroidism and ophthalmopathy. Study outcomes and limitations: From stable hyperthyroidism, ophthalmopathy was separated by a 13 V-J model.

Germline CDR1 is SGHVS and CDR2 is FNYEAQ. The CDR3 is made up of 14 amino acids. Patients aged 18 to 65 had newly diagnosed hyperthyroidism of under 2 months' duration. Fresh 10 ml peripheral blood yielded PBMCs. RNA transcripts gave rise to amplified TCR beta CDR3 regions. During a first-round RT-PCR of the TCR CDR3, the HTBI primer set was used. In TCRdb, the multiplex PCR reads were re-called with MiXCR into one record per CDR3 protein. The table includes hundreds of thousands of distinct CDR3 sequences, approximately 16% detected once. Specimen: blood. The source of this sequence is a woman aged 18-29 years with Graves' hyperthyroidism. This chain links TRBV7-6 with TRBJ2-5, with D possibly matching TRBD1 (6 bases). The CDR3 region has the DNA TGTGCCAGCAGCCCCCTAACGGGACAAGAGACCCAGTGCTTC. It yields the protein CASSPLTGQETQCF.